This T cell receptor beta chain was recovered during a study of blood T cells in healthy people across ages. The authors ran a second PCR of roughly 6 to 11 cycles using a sample-barcoded 5' primer and a J-beta primer mix. TCRdb independently ran MiXCR on the 5' RACE reads; one entry per CDR3 protein. Of 1.5 million to 2 million distinct CDR3 sequences in the sample, more than 35% were seen once. Whole-study findings and limits: Diversity estimates drawn from one million T cells were deemed underestimates.

CDR3 size: 14 residues. The germline V gene has CDR1 MNHEY and CDR2 SVGAGI. The V gene end was trimmed by 10 bases and the J gene end by 8 bases; junction bases not matched to a gene: 9. A few counts support this clonotype. The antigen remains unidentified. This sequence originates from a human donor in good health. Input material: blood. V usage is TRBV6-5 and J usage is TRBJ2-1, with 12 bases aligning to TRBD1. The CDR3 loop is CATRPGTGGDEQFF. In nucleotides, the CDR3 is TGTGCCACCAGACCCGGGACAGGGGGCGATGAGCAGTTCTTC.